This TCR beta chain was obtained from a study of T cell clonotyping in hematopoietic cell transplantation. Trimming removed 6 bases at V and 0 bases at J, with 7 bases between. CDR3 length: 13 residues. The germline V gene encodes CDR1 LNHDA and CDR2 SQIVND (reference sequence). The time point denotes: recipient sample about 28 days before transplant, after cytoreduction. Assay used: immunoSEQ multiplex PCR; TCRdb lists only in-frame clones, some missing. The sample holds some 30,000 clones, roughly 80% seen once. General study results and limits: Pathologically expanded recipient clonotypes increased progressively from day 30 to day 180 as diversity fell.

This clone was picked up a small number of times. Its antigen is as yet unknown. The source was peripheral blood mononuclear cells, collected before stem cell transplant. The chain has TRBV19 and TRBJ2-3; D is unresolved. This TCR was sampled from a woman younger than 45 with chronic myeloid leukemia. Some clones in this sample may be carry-over from other donors' samples. The CDR3 nucleotides are TGTGCCAGTAGGGCCGCTAGCACAGATACGCAGTATTTT. This sequence encodes CASRAASTDTQYF.